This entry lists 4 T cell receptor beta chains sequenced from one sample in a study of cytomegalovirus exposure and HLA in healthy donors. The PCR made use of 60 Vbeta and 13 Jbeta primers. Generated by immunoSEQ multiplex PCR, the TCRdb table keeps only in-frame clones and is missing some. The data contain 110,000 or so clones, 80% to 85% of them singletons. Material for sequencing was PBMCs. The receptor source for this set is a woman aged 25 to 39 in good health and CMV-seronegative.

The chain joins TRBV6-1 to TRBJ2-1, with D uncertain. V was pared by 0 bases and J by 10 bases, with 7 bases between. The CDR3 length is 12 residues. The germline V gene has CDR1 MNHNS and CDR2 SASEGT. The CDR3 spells CASSEALSEQFF. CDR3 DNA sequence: TGTGCCAGCAGTGAAGCGCTAAGCGAGCAGTTCTTC.

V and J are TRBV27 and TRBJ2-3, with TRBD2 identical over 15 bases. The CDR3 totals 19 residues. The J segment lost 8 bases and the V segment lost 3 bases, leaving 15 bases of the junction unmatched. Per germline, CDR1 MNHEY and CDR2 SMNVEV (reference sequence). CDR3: CASSLGTSGRKQIRGTQYF. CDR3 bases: TGTGCCAGCAGTTTGGGGACTAGCGGGAGGAAGCAGATACGGGGTACGCAGTATTTT.

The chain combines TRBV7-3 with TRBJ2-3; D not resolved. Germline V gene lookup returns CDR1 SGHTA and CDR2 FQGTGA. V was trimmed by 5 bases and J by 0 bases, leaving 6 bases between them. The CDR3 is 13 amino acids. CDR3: CASSPTSTDTQYF. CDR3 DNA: TGTGCCAGCAGCCCGACTAGCACAGATACGCAGTATTTT.

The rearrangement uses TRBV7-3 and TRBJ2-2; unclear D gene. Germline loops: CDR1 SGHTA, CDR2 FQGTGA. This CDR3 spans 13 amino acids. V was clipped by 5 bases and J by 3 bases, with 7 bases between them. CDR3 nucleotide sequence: TGTGCCAGCAGCCCCCGGGACACCGGGGAGCTGTTTTTT. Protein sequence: CASSPRDTGELFF. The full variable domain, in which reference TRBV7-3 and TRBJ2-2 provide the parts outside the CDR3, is GAGVSQTPSNKVTEKGKYVELRCDPISGHTALYWYRQSLGQGPEFLIYFQGTGAADDSGLPNDRFFAVRPEGSVSTLKIQRTERGDSAVYLCASSPRDTGELFFGEGSRLTVL.